The 26 T cell receptor beta chains below come from one sample, sequenced in a study of T cells in Graves' hyperthyroidism and ophthalmopathy. Amplified TCR beta CDR3 regions came from RNA transcripts. The TCR CDR3 was amplified in a first-round RT-PCR using the HTBI primer set. TCRdb fed the multiplex PCR reads into MiXCR, producing one record per CDR3 protein. The sample consists of some 570,000 distinct CDR3 sequences, 14% of them appearing once. Input material: blood. These receptors originate from a woman aged 18-29 years with Graves' ophthalmopathy.

In its sample, this clonotype was seen many times. The rearrangement joins TRBV13 to TRBJ1-1; 7 nucleotides line up with TRBD1. J lost 4 bases, V lost 1 base, and 6 bases had no gene match. Germline assignment: CDR1 PRHDT and CDR2 FYEKMQ (reference sequence). This CDR3 is 15 amino acids long. This CDR3 reads CASSLEGGGSTEAFF. DNA of the CDR3: TGTGCCAGCAGCTTAGAAGGGGGCGGCAGCACTGAAGCTTTCTTT.

The chain employs TRBV24-1 and TRBJ2-2, with TRBD1 as a possible D gene (6 bases). CDR3 length: 22 amino acids. Trimming cost V 0 bases and J 1 base, with 26 bases left between them. CDR1 and CDR2 (germline): KGHDR, SFDVKD. This CDR3 is CATSDLTGCFILAFVNTGELFF. CDR3 bases: TGTGCCACCAGTGATTTGACAGGGTGTTTTATCCTAGCCTTTGTGAACACCGGGGAGCTGTTTTTT.

This clonotype was seen ten or more times. The chain combines TRBV7-3 with TRBJ1-1, with D unclear. The V and J ends lost 4 bases and 4 bases respectively, with 16 bases between them. From germline, CDR1 is SGHTA and CDR2 FQGTGA. The CDR3 runs to 15 residues. The CDR3 here is CASSSVPFLGTEAFF. DNA of the CDR3: TGTGCCAGCAGCTCAGTACCGTTTCTGGGCACTGAAGCTTTCTTT.

The sample holds many counts of this clonotype. The rearrangement links TRBV30 to TRBJ2-7, with D possibly TRBD1 on 5 matching bases. V shed 0 bases and J shed 3 bases, with 15 bases lying between them. The germline V gene encodes CDR1 GTSNPN and CDR2 SVGIG (reference sequence). The CDR3 extends over 15 amino acids. In nucleotides, the CDR3 is TGTGCCTGGAGTGTGGGAAGGGGCCACCTCTACGAGCAGTACTTC. Translated: CAWSVGRGHLYEQYF.

This clonotype was seen at least ten times. The chain combines TRBV7-9 with TRBJ2-7, with 7 bases lining up with TRBD1. This CDR3 is 15 amino acids long. V lost 5 bases, J lost 7 bases, and 14 bases stayed unmatched. The germline CDR1 and CDR2 sequences are SEHNR and FQNEAQ (reference sequence). CDR3: CASSDTNEGAREQYF. CDR3 bases: TGTGCCAGCAGCGACACAAATGAGGGGGCGCGTGAGCAGTACTTC. Full variable domain (outside the CDR3, taken from reference TRBV7-9 and TRBJ2-7): DTGVSQNPRHKITKRGQNVTFRCDPISEHNRLYWYRQTLGQGPEFLTYFQNEAQLEKSRLLSDRFSAERPKGSFSTLEIQRTEQGDSAMYLCASSDTNEGAREQYFGPGTRLTVT.

At least ten counts were recorded for this clonotype. The gene calls are TRBV6-6 and TRBJ2-7; no definite D call. V lost 2 bases and J lost 3, with 8 bases in between. Per the germline V gene, CDR1 is MNHNY and CDR2 is SVGAGI (reference sequence). This CDR3 comprises 13 residues. The CDR3 DNA follows: TGTGCCAGCAGTTACCAGGTGGGCTACGAGCAGTACTTC. It encodes CASSYQVGYEQYF.

The chain recombines TRBV4-1 with TRBJ2-7; D may be TRBD1 (6 bases). Deletions cut 0 bases from V and 5 bases from J, with 20 bases between. Germline values: CDR1 MGHRA, CDR2 YSYEKL. The CDR3 has 17 residues. CDR3 DNA sequence: TGCGCCAGCAGCCAAGAAACGGACAGTTATGTTTTCCACGAGCAGTACTTC. Protein product: CASSQETDSYVFHEQYF.

The chain is built from TRBV5-1 and TRBJ1-4; D call uncertain. Germline lookup yields CDR1 SGHRS and CDR2 YFSETQ. The V end was cut by 3 bases, the J end by 8 bases, with 11 bases between. This CDR3 region has 13 residues. The CDR3 here is CASSYRTGEKLFF. CDR3 in DNA: TGCGCCAGCAGCTACCGAACTGGGGAAAAACTGTTTTTT.

This clonotype appeared a few times. The CDR3: CASSASATPSGANVLTF. CDR3 nucleotide sequence: TGTGCCAGCTCCGCCTCGGCAACTCCCTCTGGGGCCAACGTCCTGACTTTC. V usage is TRBV2 and J usage is TRBJ2-6; no clear D gene. The CDR3 consists of 17 residues. The germline V gene has CDR1 SNHLY and CDR2 FYNNEI. The V and J ends lost 8 bases and 0 bases respectively, with 17 bases between them. Based on the CDR3 plus reference TRBV2 and TRBJ2-6, the full variable domain is EPEVTQTPSHQVTQMGQEVILRCVPISNHLYFYWYRQILGQKVEFLVSFYNNEISEKSEIFDDQFSVERPDGSNFTLKIRSTKLEDSAMYFCASSASATPSGANVLTFGAGSRLTVL.

The chain is built from TRBV7-2 and TRBJ1-2, with TRBD1 matching 8 bases. Germline loops: CDR1 SGHTA, CDR2 FQGNSA. V dropped 5 bases and J dropped 0; count of bases not matched to a gene: 8. CDR3 length equals 16 residues. This CDR3 is CASSPGQVPANYGYTF. The CDR3 nucleotides are TGTGCCAGCAGCCCGGGACAGGTGCCAGCTAACTATGGCTACACCTTC. Together with reference TRBV7-2 and TRBJ1-2, the CDR3 gives the full variable domain: GAGVSQSPSNKVTEKGKDVELRCDPISGHTALYWYRQSLGQGLEFLIYFQGNSAPDKSGLPSDRFSAERTGGSVSTLTIQRTQQEDSAVYLCASSPGQVPANYGYTFGSGTRLTVV.

This clonotype was counted at least ten times. In DNA, the CDR3 is TGTGCCACCAGTGACCCGGGACTAGCGGGAGGTACAGATACGCAGTATTTT. This gives the protein CATSDPGLAGGTDTQYF. V usage is TRBV24-1 and J usage is TRBJ2-3, with TRBD2 identical over 15 bases. The V gene's germline CDR1 is KGHDR and CDR2 SFDVKD. The CDR3 is 17 amino acids. V lost 4 bases to trimming and J lost 3 bases; unmatched junction nucleotides: 4.

The chain employs TRBV20-1 and TRBJ2-2, with D perhaps TRBD1 or TRBD2 (5 bases each). The CDR3 runs to 16 residues. From germline, CDR1 is DFQATT and CDR2 SNEGSKA (reference sequence). Between the trimmed V and J ends, which lost 0 bases and 3 bases, there was a span of 14 bases. CDR3 protein: CSARDESGTYTGELFF. The CDR3 region has the DNA TGCAGTGCTAGAGATGAGTCCGGGACCTACACCGGGGAGCTGTTTTTT.

This clonotype showed up just a few times. J is TRBJ2-3 and V is TRBV9; perhaps TRBD2 as D (6 bases). In germline, CDR1 is SGDLS, CDR2 YYNGEE. The CDR3 extends over 15 amino acids. Trimming shortened V by 4 bases and J by 2 bases, and 14 bases separated the two germline ends. In DNA form, the CDR3 reads TGTGCCAGCAGCCCGCGGGACGGGTACACAGATACGCAGTATTTT. Protein product: CASSPRDGYTDTQYF.

In its sample, this clonotype was seen many times. The rearrangement joins TRBV2 to TRBJ1-5; the match to TRBD1 covers 7 bases. The CDR3 loop spans 15 amino acids. Losses at the gene ends were 6 bases for V and 0 bases for J; bases not matched to a gene: 5. CDR1 and CDR2 (germline): SNHLY, FYNNEI. The CDR3 coding sequence is TGTGCCAGCAGCGACAGGGCGAATAGCAATCAGCCCCAGCATTTT. It encodes CASSDRANSNQPQHF.

This clonotype was found once. This chain links TRBV7-6 with TRBJ2-6; TRBD2 agrees at 14 bases. This CDR3 spans 18 amino acids. CDR1 SGHVS and CDR2 FNYEAQ come from the germline V gene. After removal of 4 bases from V and 3 bases from J, the junction contained 5 bases not matched to a gene. The chain's CDR3 is CASSSGLAGAFGANVLTF. The CDR3 region has the DNA TGTGCCAGCAGCTCGGGACTAGCGGGAGCTTTTGGGGCCAACGTCCTGACTTTC.

The sample holds many counts of this clonotype. The chain employs TRBV29-1 and TRBJ1-1; TRBD1 might be the D (5 bases). Trimming pared 3 bases from V and 2 bases from J, leaving 10 bases between. This CDR3 spans 13 amino acids. Germline V gene data show CDR1 as SQVTM and CDR2 as ANQGSEA. In nucleotides, the CDR3 is TGCAGCGTTGAGGTGACAGCCAACACTGAAGCTTTCTTT. Encoded protein: CSVEVTANTEAFF. Full variable domain (rest looked up from reference TRBV29-1 and TRBJ1-1): SAVISQKPSRDICQRGTSLTIQCQVDSQVTMMFWYRQQPGQSLTLIATANQGSEATYESGFVIDKFPISRPNLTFSTLTVSNMSPEDSSIYLCSVEVTANTEAFFGQGTRLTVV.

This clonotype was counted ten times or more. The chain uses TRBV7-8 and TRBJ1-1, with D possibly matching TRBD1 (6 bases). V was cut by 5 bases and J by 1 base, with 11 bases left in between. Germline V gives CDR1 SGHVS, CDR2 FQNEAQ. The CDR3 is made up of 14 amino acids. CDR3 nucleotides: TGTGCCAGCAGCGCGCCGGACAGGAACACTGAAGCTTTCTTT. As protein: CASSAPDRNTEAFF.

This clonotype has at least ten counts. J is TRBJ1-5 and V is TRBV20-1; 8 bases align to TRBD1. Germline CDR1 DFQATT, CDR2 SNEGSKA (reference sequence). This CDR3 spans 14 amino acids. Trimming at V came to 5 bases and at J to 2 bases, leaving 5 bases not matched to a gene. Here the CDR3 reads CSASDRDGNQPQHF. CDR3 DNA: TGCAGTGCTTCGGACAGGGATGGCAATCAGCCCCAGCATTTT.

The chain combines TRBV24-1 with TRBJ2-3; D is perhaps TRBD1 or TRBD2 (5 bases each). This CDR3 region has 16 residues. Trimming shortened V by 3 bases and J by 4 bases, and 16 bases separated the two germline ends. CDR1 is KGHDR and CDR2 is SFDVKD in the germline V gene. The CDR3 sequence is CATSDQPGPAPDTQYF. CDR3 DNA sequence: TGTGCCACCAGTGATCAACCGGGACCCGCTCCAGATACGCAGTATTTT.

In this sample, this clonotype turned up many times. The chain uses TRBV7-3 and TRBJ2-2; TRBD1 matches at 7 bases. Germline V gene lookup returns CDR1 SGHTA and CDR2 FQGTGA. The CDR3 is 16 residues long. V dropped 5 bases and J dropped 2; count of bases not matched to a gene: 8. The CDR3 spells CASSLMTGINTGELFF. As DNA, the CDR3 is TGTGCCAGCAGCCTGATGACAGGGATTAACACCGGGGAGCTGTTTTTT. The complete variable domain, with remaining parts taken from reference TRBV7-3 and TRBJ2-2, reads GAGVSQTPSNKVTEKGKYVELRCDPISGHTALYWYRQSLGQGPEFLIYFQGTGAADDSGLPNDRFFAVRPEGSVSTLKIQRTERGDSAVYLCASSLMTGINTGELFFGEGSRLTVL.

This clonotype was detected many times. The chain combines TRBV3-1 with TRBJ2-5, with 7 bases matching TRBD1. The V and J ends lost 1 base and 2 bases, in that order; junction bases with no gene match: 4. Germline CDR1 reads LGHDT; CDR2 reads YNNKEL (reference sequence). The CDR3 sequence is 15 residues long. The CDR3 is CASSQGPGQQETQYF. In nucleotides, the CDR3 is TGTGCCAGCAGCCAAGGACCGGGACAGCAAGAGACCCAGTACTTC.

This clonotype has just a few counts. The rearrangement joins TRBV4-3 to TRBJ1-2; possibly TRBD1 for D (6 bases). The CDR3 has 15 amino acids. The germline V and J ends were trimmed by 0 bases and 4 bases, with 12 bases remaining between them. Germline V lookup: CDR1 LGHNA, CDR2 YSLEER. The CDR3 is CASSQDSGQFYGYTF. The CDR3 DNA sequence: TGCGCCAGCAGCCAAGATTCCGGACAGTTCTATGGCTACACCTTC.

This clonotype was seen many times. The chain carries TRBV18 and TRBJ2-7, with no clear D. Trimming took 5 bases from V and 4 from J, leaving 18 bases between them. Germline CDR1 and CDR2: KGHSH and LQKENI. The CDR3 loop spans 15 amino acids. The CDR3 DNA sequence: TGTGCCAGCTCATCAAACTCGGGTCCCCAATACGAGCAGTACTTC. This codes for CASSSNSGPQYEQYF. Based on the CDR3 plus reference TRBV18 and TRBJ2-7, the full variable domain is NAGVMQNPRHLVRRRGQEARLRCSPMKGHSHVYWYRQLPEEGLKFMVYLQKENIIDESGMPKERFSAEFPKEGPSILRIQQVVRGDSAAYFCASSSNSGPQYEQYFGPGTRLTVT.

This clonotype was observed many times. The genes are TRBV20-1 and TRBJ2-7; a possible D gene is TRBD2 (5 bases). Germline V gene lookup returns CDR1 DFQATT and CDR2 SNEGSKA (reference sequence). V lost 0 bases and J 5 bases, leaving 20 bases between the germline ends. The CDR3 totals 16 residues. In nucleotides, the CDR3 is TGCAGTGCTAGAGATTCGGAGGCACCCTTTTCAGACGAGCAGTACTTC. Encoded protein: CSARDSEAPFSDEQYF.

The rearrangement joins TRBV20-1 to TRBJ2-7; weak D call: TRBD2 (6 bases). There are 14 residues in the CDR3. Germline assignment: CDR1 DFQATT and CDR2 SNEGSKA (reference sequence). The ends were cut back, 2 bases at V and 3 bases at J, with 14 bases in the middle. CDR3 sequence reads: CSARYSGVHYEQYF. The CDR3 DNA reads TGCAGTGCTAGATATTCGGGGGTTCACTACGAGCAGTACTTC.

This clonotype turned up a few times. The gene calls are TRBV7-9 and TRBJ2-4; 11 bases fit TRBD1. The CDR3 has 16 amino acids. Germline V CDR1 and CDR2: SEHNR, FQNEAQ (reference sequence). V gave up 5 bases and J gave up 4 bases; unmatched junction bases: 7. The CDR3 loop is CASSHGTGGDKNIQYF. Here the CDR3 DNA reads TGTGCCAGCAGCCACGGGACAGGGGGTGATAAAAACATTCAGTACTTC.